This passage covers 7 T cell receptor beta chains from one sample sequenced in a study of blood T cell repertoires in COVID-19. TCRdb's copy holds only in-frame clones and misses some; the assay was immunoSEQ multiplex PCR. The data show about 400,000 clones, with about 89% seen just once and more than 1% held by the top ten. The sequencing sample was made of peripheral blood. The source is a man in his forties with acute or convalescent COVID-19.

The chain combines TRBV5-1 with TRBJ2-7; no definite D call. Per germline, CDR1 SGHRS and CDR2 YFSETQ. The CDR3 consists of 13 residues. V lost 2 bases, J lost 2 bases, and 8 bases lay in between. The CDR3 sequence is CASSLQIPYEQYF. The CDR3 region has the DNA TGCGCCAGCAGCTTACAGATACCCTACGAGCAGTACTTC.

In DNA, the CDR3 is TGTGCCAGCAGGGTTAGCGGGATTGGCGTTGGCGGGGAGCTGTTTTTT. Protein: CASRVSGIGVGGELFF. The genes are TRBV2 and TRBJ2-2, with TRBD2 matching 8 bases. This CDR3 is built from 16 residues. J lost 7 bases, V lost 6 bases, and 13 bases had no gene match. Germline V gives CDR1 SNHLY, CDR2 FYNNEI. The variable domain in full, completed from reference TRBV2 and TRBJ2-2, reads EPEVTQTPSHQVTQMGQEVILRCVPISNHLYFYWYRQILGQKVEFLVSFYNNEISEKSEIFDDQFSVERPDGSNFTLKIRSTKLEDSAMYFCASRVSGIGVGGELFFGEGSRLTVL.

This chain connects TRBV7-9 to TRBJ1-1; TRBD1 matches 7 bases. Germline CDR1 SEHNR, CDR2 FQNEAQ (reference sequence). After removal of 0 bases from V and 3 bases from J, the junction contained 4 bases not matched to a gene. CDR3 length: 15 amino acids. As DNA, the CDR3 is TGTGCCAGCAGCTTAGCTACAGGGGCCCACACTGAAGCTTTCTTT. It codes for CASSLATGAHTEAFF.

The J gene is TRBJ2-1, the V gene TRBV28, with 8 bases aligning to TRBD2. CDR3 length equals 16 residues. The trim removed 7 bases at V and 3 bases at J, leaving 11 bases unmatched. Germline V CDR1 and CDR2: MDHEN, SYDVKM. The chain's CDR3 is CASTFQREGGYNEQFF. The CDR3 DNA follows: TGTGCCAGCACCTTTCAACGGGAGGGAGGCTACAATGAGCAGTTCTTC.

The V and J genes are TRBV30 and TRBJ1-5, with D perhaps TRBD1 (5 bases). The CDR3 has 15 amino acids. Germline V gene sequence: CDR1 GTSNPN, CDR2 SVGIG (reference sequence). V was trimmed by 1 base and J by 6 bases, leaving 16 bases between them. CDR3 in DNA: TGTGCCTGGAGTGACGGGCGCCAGGGTACTCAGCCCCAGCATTTT. It specifies CAWSDGRQGTQPQHF.

The chain couples TRBV27 to TRBJ2-7; 7 nucleotides align to TRBD2. This CDR3 is 14 amino acids long. V was pared by 6 bases and J by 2 bases, with 7 bases of the junction left unmatched. Germline CDR1 reads MNHEY; CDR2 reads SMNVEV (reference sequence). The chain's CDR3 is CASRTGRETYEQYF. DNA of the CDR3: TGTGCCAGCAGAACCGGGCGGGAGACCTACGAGCAGTACTTC.

The chain carries TRBV11-2 and TRBJ1-1; no reliable D call. CDR1 and CDR2 from the germline V gene are SGHAT and FQNNGV. V lost 0 bases to trimming and J lost 8 bases, with 7 bases between them. The CDR3 runs 12 residues. The chain's CDR3 is CASSLEAVEAFF. The DNA of the CDR3 is TGTGCCAGCAGCTTAGAGGCAGTCGAAGCTTTCTTT.